This TCR beta chain was sequenced in a study of post-analysis software for immune sequencing data. Researchers reported that TCR beta cDNA libraries carried unique molecular identifiers. TCRdb itself ran the PCR reads through MiXCR, one entry per CDR3 protein. The sample gives about 680,000 distinct CDR3 sequences, roughly three fifths of which show up once; 11% is in the top ten. The CDR3 runs 15 residues. With V trimmed by 8 bases and J by 9 bases, 15 bases remained unmatched. Germline V lookup: CDR1 MNHEY, CDR2 SVGAGI. Study-wide results and limits: Four to six TRBV segments, including TRBV5-6, TRBV5-1 and TRBV20-1, were more frequent in patients than controls.

There are a few counts of this clonotype. Its specificity is unknown. The TCR originated in a girl aged 2 to 9 with multiple sclerosis. Sequenced sample: blood. This chain connects TRBV6-5 to TRBJ2-1; 8 bases line up with TRBD2. The CDR3 sequence is CASGFPSAGVGEQFF. Here the CDR3 DNA reads TGTGCCAGCGGATTTCCCTCAGCGGGAGTGGGTGAGCAGTTCTTC.